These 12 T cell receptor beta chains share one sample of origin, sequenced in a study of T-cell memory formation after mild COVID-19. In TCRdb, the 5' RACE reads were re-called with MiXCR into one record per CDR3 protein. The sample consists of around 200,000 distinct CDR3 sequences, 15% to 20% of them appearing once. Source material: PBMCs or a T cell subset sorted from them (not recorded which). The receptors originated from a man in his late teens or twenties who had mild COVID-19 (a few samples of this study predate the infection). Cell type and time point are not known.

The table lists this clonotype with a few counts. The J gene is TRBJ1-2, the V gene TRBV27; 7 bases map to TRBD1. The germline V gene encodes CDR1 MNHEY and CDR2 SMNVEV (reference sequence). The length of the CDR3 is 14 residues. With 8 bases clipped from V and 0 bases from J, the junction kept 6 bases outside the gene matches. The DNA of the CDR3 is TGTGCCAGCCGAGTACAGGGGTCTAACTATGGCTACACCTTC. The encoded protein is CASRVQGSNYGYTF.

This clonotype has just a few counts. The CDR3 DNA follows: TGTGCCAGCAGCCTACGCCCCCGAGGCACTGAAGCTTTCTTT. Amino acids: CASSLRPRGTEAFF. The chain recombines TRBV7-2 with TRBJ1-1; D gene unclear. The CDR3 length is 14 residues. The germline V and J ends were trimmed by 5 bases and 4 bases, with 14 bases remaining between them. Germline V gives CDR1 SGHTA, CDR2 FQGNSA.

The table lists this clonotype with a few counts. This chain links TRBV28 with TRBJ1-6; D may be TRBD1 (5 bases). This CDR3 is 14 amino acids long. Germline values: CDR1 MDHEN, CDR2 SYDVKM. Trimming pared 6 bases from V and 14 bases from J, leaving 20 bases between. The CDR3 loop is CASSPGSSNLALHF. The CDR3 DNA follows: TGTGCCAGCAGCCCAGGGTCCTCAAATTTGGCCCTCCACTTT.

CDR3 region: CASSISGGAGTQYF. As DNA, the CDR3 is TGTGCCAGCAGCATTAGCGGGGGGGCCGGTACGCAGTATTTT. The chain couples TRBV7-3 to TRBJ2-3, with 11 bases identical to TRBD2. The CDR3 is made up of 14 amino acids. Germline loops: CDR1 SGHTA, CDR2 FQGTGA. V lost 5 bases and J lost 8; bases outside the gene matches: 6. Using reference TRBV7-3 and TRBJ2-3 for the parts outside the CDR3, the full variable domain is GAGVSQTPSNKVTEKGKYVELRCDPISGHTALYWYRQSLGQGPEFLIYFQGTGAADDSGLPNDRFFAVRPEGSVSTLKIQRTERGDSAVYLCASSISGGAGTQYFGPGTRLTVL.

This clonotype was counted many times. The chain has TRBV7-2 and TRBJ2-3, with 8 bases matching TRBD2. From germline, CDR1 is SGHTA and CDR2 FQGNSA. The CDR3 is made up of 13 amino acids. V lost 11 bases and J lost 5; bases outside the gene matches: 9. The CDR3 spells CAGTGGQGDTQYF. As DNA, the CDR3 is TGTGCCGGGACGGGGGGGCAGGGAGATACGCAGTATTTT. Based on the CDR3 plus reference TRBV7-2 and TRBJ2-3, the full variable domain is GAGVSQSPSNKVTEKGKDVELRCDPISGHTALYWYRQSLGQGLEFLIYFQGNSAPDKSGLPSDRFSAERTGGSVSTLTIQRTQQEDSAVYLCAGTGGQGDTQYFGPGTRLTVL.

DNA for the CDR3: TGTGCCAGTAAGAGGGACTCCGGGAGGGAGACCCAGTACTTC. Its translation: CASKRDSGRETQYF. The V and J genes are TRBV19 and TRBJ2-5; 7 bases match TRBD2. After removal of 7 bases from V and 5 bases from J, the junction contained 10 bases not matched to a gene. The CDR3 has 14 amino acids. Germline assignment: CDR1 LNHDA and CDR2 SQIVND (reference sequence).

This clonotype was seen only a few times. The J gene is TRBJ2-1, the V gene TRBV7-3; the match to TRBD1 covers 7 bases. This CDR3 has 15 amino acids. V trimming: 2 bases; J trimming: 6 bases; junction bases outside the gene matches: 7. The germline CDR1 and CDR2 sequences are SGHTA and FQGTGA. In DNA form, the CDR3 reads TGTGCCAGCAGCTTAGGGGGTAGGGGGCGCAATGAGCAGTTCTTC. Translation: CASSLGGRGRNEQFF.

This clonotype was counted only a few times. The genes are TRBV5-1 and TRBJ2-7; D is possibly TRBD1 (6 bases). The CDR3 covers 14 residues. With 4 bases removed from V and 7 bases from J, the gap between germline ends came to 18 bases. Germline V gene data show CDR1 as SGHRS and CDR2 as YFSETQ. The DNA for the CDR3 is TGCGCCAGCAGCCGACCTACGGACAGCCCTGAGCAGTACTTC. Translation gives CASSRPTDSPEQYF.

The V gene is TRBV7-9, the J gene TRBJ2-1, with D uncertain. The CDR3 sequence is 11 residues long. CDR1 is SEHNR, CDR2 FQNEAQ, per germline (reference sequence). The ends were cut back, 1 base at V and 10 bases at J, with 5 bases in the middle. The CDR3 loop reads CASSLEWEQFF. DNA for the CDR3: TGTGCCAGCAGCTTAGAATGGGAGCAGTTCTTC.

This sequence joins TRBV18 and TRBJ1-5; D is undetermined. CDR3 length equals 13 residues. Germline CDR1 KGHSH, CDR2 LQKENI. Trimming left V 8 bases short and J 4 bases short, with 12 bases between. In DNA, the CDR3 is TGTGCCAGCGCCCCGGGAGAAAATCAGCCCCAGCATTTT. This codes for CASAPGENQPQHF.

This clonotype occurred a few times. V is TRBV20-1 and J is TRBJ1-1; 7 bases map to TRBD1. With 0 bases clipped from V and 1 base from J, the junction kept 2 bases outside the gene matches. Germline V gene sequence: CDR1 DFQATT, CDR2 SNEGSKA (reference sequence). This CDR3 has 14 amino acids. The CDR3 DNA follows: TGCAGTGCTAGAGAGCCAGGGGGGAACACTGAAGCTTTCTTT. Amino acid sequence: CSAREPGGNTEAFF.

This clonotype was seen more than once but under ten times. In DNA form, the CDR3 reads TGCGCCAGCAGCCAAGTGGCGGGGGCTGCGAACACCGGGGAGCTGTTTTTT. This encodes CASSQVAGAANTGELFF. V is TRBV4-1 and J is TRBJ2-2, with D possibly matching TRBD2 (7 bases). CDR3 length equals 17 residues. V was shortened by 1 base and J by 0 bases, with 12 bases between the two germline ends. Per the germline V gene, CDR1 is MGHRA and CDR2 is YSYEKL.